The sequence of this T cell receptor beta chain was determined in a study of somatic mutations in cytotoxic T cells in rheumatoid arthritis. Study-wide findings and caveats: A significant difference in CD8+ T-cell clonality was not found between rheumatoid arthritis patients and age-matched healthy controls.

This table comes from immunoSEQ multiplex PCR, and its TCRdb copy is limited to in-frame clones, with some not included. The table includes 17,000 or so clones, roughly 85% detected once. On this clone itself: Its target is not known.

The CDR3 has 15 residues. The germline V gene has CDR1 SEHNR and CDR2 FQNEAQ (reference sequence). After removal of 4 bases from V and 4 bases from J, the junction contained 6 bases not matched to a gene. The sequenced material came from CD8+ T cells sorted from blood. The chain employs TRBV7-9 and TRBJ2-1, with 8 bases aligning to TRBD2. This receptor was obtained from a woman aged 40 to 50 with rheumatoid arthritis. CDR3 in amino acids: CASSSTGTSYNEQFF. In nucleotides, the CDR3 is TGTGCCAGCAGCTCCACCGGGACTAGTTACAATGAGCAGTTCTTC.